This T cell receptor (beta chain) was recorded in a study of cytomegalovirus exposure and HLA in healthy donors. Study-level points and caveats: Within a later analysis, the majority of CMV-associated TCR beta chains appeared HLA-restricted. Later work associated roughly 17,000 TCR beta sequences with HLA alleles at 0.05 false discovery rate. The investigators catalogued 150 to 200 TCR beta chains as cytomegalovirus-associated.

In the PCR, 60 Vbeta and 13 Jbeta primers were used. Sequenced by immunoSEQ multiplex PCR; TCRdb stores in-frame clones only, minus some. Of approximately 160,000 clones in the sample, around 76% were seen once. For this clone: What it recognizes is unknown.

V dropped 4 bases and J dropped 3; count of bases not matched to a gene: 9. The germline V gene encodes CDR1 SGHRS and CDR2 YFSETQ. The CDR3 covers 15 residues. Nominally healthy donors provided the samples, though records likely missed some immune exposures. Material for sequencing was PBMCs. This TCR was sampled from a woman aged 40 to 50 in good health and CMV-seronegative. The chain is built from TRBV5-1 and TRBJ2-7; 8 nucleotides agree with TRBD2. CDR3 coding DNA: TGCGCCAGCAGCCCTCTAGGACTAGCTCTCTACGAGCAGTACTTC. Protein product: CASSPLGLALYEQYF.